The clone carrying this TCR beta chain was observed at least ten times. Antigen unknown. These data belong to a study of T cells in Graves' hyperthyroidism and ophthalmopathy. Amplified regions were TCR beta CDR3 sequences from RNA transcripts. A set of HTBI primers served as the primers for a first-round RT-PCR of the TCR CDR3. One entry per CDR3 protein, called by TCRdb with MiXCR from the multiplex PCR reads. The sample holds hundreds of thousands of distinct CDR3 sequences, approximately 15% seen once. General observations from the study: Blood shared most expanded thyroid clonotypes above 0.001.

The sequence was obtained from a woman aged 40 to 49 with Graves' ophthalmopathy. Sequencing was done on a sample of blood.

CDR3 amino acids: CASGLGQGRNTEAFF. CDR3 sequence (DNA): TGTGCCAGCGGTCTAGGACAGGGGAGGAACACTGAAGCTTTCTTT. This chain uses TRBV12-3 or TRBV12-4 with TRBJ1-1, with 9 bases fitting TRBD1. V shed 8 bases, J shed 1 base, and the junction held 8 bases outside the gene matches. The CDR3 is made up of 15 amino acids.